Each of the 15 T cell receptor beta chains below was sequenced from the same sample in a study of T cells in Graves' hyperthyroidism and ophthalmopathy. The TCR beta CDR3 regions underwent amplification using RNA transcripts as the source. An initial round of RT-PCR targeting the TCR CDR3 relied on the HTBI primer set. TCRdb re-analysed the multiplex PCR reads in MiXCR, keeping a single row per CDR3 protein. The sample lists more than 550,000 distinct CDR3 sequences, roughly a sixth occurring once. Sequencing used blood. These TCRs come from a man aged 50-60 years with Graves' hyperthyroidism.

As for this clonotype: Sequence at one end of the junction differs from germline and may be a read error. The rearrangement joins TRBV7-9 to TRBJ1-2; 10 bases are shared with TRBD1. CDR1 and CDR2 (germline): SEHNR, FQNEAQ (reference sequence). This CDR3 is 16 amino acids long. The CDR3 spells CSSSLLGQGSNYGYTF. The CDR3 DNA follows: TGTTCCAGCAGCTTATTGGGACAGGGGTCTAACTATGGCTACACCTTC.

V and J are TRBV7-3 and TRBJ2-1; D is uncertain. Trimming removed 3 bases from V and 6 bases from J, with 9 bases in between. CDR3 length: 13 residues. From germline, CDR1 is SGHTA and CDR2 FQGTGA. Here the CDR3 DNA reads TGTGCCAGCAGCTTGTTGCGTACCAATGAGCAGTTCTTC. This codes for CASSLLRTNEQFF.

There are a few counts of this clonotype. The chain recombines TRBV9 with TRBJ2-3; a possible D gene is TRBD1 (6 bases). V gave up 0 bases and J gave up 2 bases, with 10 bases separating them. This CDR3 is 15 amino acids long. The germline gives CDR1 SGDLS, CDR2 YYNGEE. The CDR3 loop is CASSVERTDTDTQYF. The CDR3 region has the DNA TGTGCCAGCAGCGTAGAGAGGACAGACACAGATACGCAGTATTTT.

This clonotype was recorded many times. Relative to the germline gene, one junction end is altered; a read error may explain this. The CDR3 loop reads CASILAGENEQFF. The CDR3 DNA is TGTGCCAGCATTTTAGCGGGGGAGAATGAGCAGTTCTTC. This chain connects TRBV28 to TRBJ2-1; TRBD2 matches 9 bases. The CDR3 runs to 13 residues. Germline CDR1 and CDR2: MDHEN and SYDVKM. The full variable domain, in which reference TRBV28 and TRBJ2-1 provide the parts outside the CDR3, is DVKVTQSSRYLVKRTGEKVFLECVQDMDHENMFWYRQDPGLGLRLIYFSYDVKMKEKGDIPEGYSVSREKKERFSLILESASTNQTSMYLCASILAGENEQFFGPGTRLTVL.

This clonotype was seen ten or more times. The chain is built from TRBV12-3 or TRBV12-4 and TRBJ2-3; D gene uncertain. Trimming cost V 6 bases and J 4 bases, with 11 bases left between them. CDR3 length: 13 amino acids. The CDR3 DNA reads TGTGCCAGCAGCAAAGGCGAGCCAGATACGCAGTATTTT. Translation: CASSKGEPDTQYF.

In this sample, this clonotype turned up many times. The gene calls are TRBV11-2 and TRBJ2-1, with 9 bases lining up with TRBD2. CDR1 SGHAT and CDR2 FQNNGV come from the germline V gene. The CDR3 runs to 17 residues. V lost 5 bases, J lost 4 bases, and 12 bases stayed unmatched. The CDR3 DNA sequence: TGTGCCAGCAGCCCCATCGGGTTTAGCGGGAGTTACAATGAGCAGTTCTTC. Translated, it gives CASSPIGFSGSYNEQFF. The variable domain in full, with the rest retrieved from reference TRBV11-2 and TRBJ2-1, is EAGVAQSPRYKIIEKRQSVAFWCNPISGHATLYWYQQILGQGPKLLIQFQNNGVVDDSQLPKDRFSAERLKGVDSTLKIQPAKLEDSAVYLCASSPIGFSGSYNEQFFGPGTRLTVL.

This chain uses TRBV7-9 with TRBJ1-3; 7 bases map to TRBD1. This CDR3 spans 17 amino acids. Losses at the gene ends were 1 base for V and 1 base for J; bases not matched to a gene: 7. In germline, CDR1 is SEHNR, CDR2 FQNEAQ (reference sequence). The CDR3 region has the DNA TGTGCCAGCAGCTTAGATCGGGACAGTCGATCTGGAAACACCATATATTTT. This encodes CASSLDRDSRSGNTIYF.

The CDR3, as DNA: TGTGCCAGCACCCTTACCAGCCGGGGACTAGCGGGAGGTCCTCGCCTATACGAGCAGTACTTC. Protein product: CASTLTSRGLAGGPRLYEQYF. V and J are TRBV27 and TRBJ2-7; TRBD2 matches at 15 bases. The CDR3 is 21 residues long. Germline values: CDR1 MNHEY, CDR2 SMNVEV (reference sequence). J gave up 4 bases and V 7 bases, and 23 bases lay outside the gene matches.

This clonotype was counted ten times or more. The gene calls are TRBV2 and TRBJ1-1; D gene unclear. Germline CDR1 is SNHLY and CDR2 is FYNNEI. V gave up 7 bases and J gave up 7 bases, with 10 bases separating them. The CDR3 covers 11 residues. In DNA form, the CDR3 reads TGTGCCAGCATAGAGGATCATGAAGCTTTCTTT. As protein: CASIEDHEAFF. Variable domain in full (rest from reference TRBV2 and TRBJ1-1): EPEVTQTPSHQVTQMGQEVILRCVPISNHLYFYWYRQILGQKVEFLVSFYNNEISEKSEIFDDQFSVERPDGSNFTLKIRSTKLEDSAMYFCASIEDHEAFFGQGTRLTVV.

V gene TRBV6-5 combines with J gene TRBJ1-2, with 7 bases fitting TRBD1. CDR1 MNHEY and CDR2 SVGAGI come from the germline V gene. This CDR3 region has 14 residues. V lost 5 bases to trimming and J lost 4 bases; unmatched junction nucleotides: 7. This CDR3 is CASSNRQGSYGYTF. In DNA form, the CDR3 reads TGTGCCAGCAGTAACCGACAGGGCTCCTATGGCTACACCTTC.

This clonotype was picked up many times. The chain employs TRBV27 and TRBJ2-7; 13 bases are a match to TRBD2. Germline V lookup: CDR1 MNHEY, CDR2 SMNVEV (reference sequence). With V trimmed by 5 bases and J by 4 bases, 5 bases remained unmatched. CDR3 length: 15 residues. As DNA, the CDR3 is TGTGCCAGCAGTCCCCAACTAGCGGGAGGGTACGAGCAGTACTTC. It encodes CASSPQLAGGYEQYF.

This clonotype was seen ten or more times. This sequence joins TRBV20-1 and TRBJ1-6, with D uncertain. Trimming removed 1 base at V and 0 bases at J, with 13 bases between. The CDR3 extends over 17 amino acids. The germline CDR1 and CDR2 sequences are DFQATT and SNEGSKA (reference sequence). CDR3 in amino acids: CSARVHGLSSYNSPLHF. CDR3 DNA sequence: TGCAGTGCTAGAGTACACGGTTTAAGCTCCTATAATTCACCCCTCCACTTT.

There are many counts of this clonotype. V gene TRBV2 combines with J gene TRBJ1-5; 7 bases fit TRBD1. With V trimmed by 3 bases and J by 6 bases, 8 bases remained unmatched. CDR3 length equals 15 residues. Germline-derived CDR1 and CDR2 are SNHLY and FYNNEI. In DNA form, the CDR3 reads TGTGCCAGCAGTGACGAGACAGGGTGGCCTCAGCCCCAGCATTTT. Residues: CASSDETGWPQPQHF.

J is TRBJ1-1 and V is TRBV5-6, with D unresolved. The germline V gene has CDR1 SGHDT and CDR2 YYEEEE. There are 14 residues in the CDR3. V was clipped by 1 base and J by 1 base, with 8 bases between them. The CDR3 spells CASSLPRSNTEAFF. CDR3 in DNA: TGTGCCAGCAGCTTGCCACGTTCGAACACTGAAGCTTTCTTT.

This clonotype was seen at least ten times. The chain carries TRBV9 and TRBJ2-7; 7 bases line up with TRBD1. V dropped 3 bases and J dropped 2; count of bases not matched to a gene: 8. This CDR3 comprises 15 residues. The V gene's germline CDR1 is SGDLS and CDR2 YYNGEE. The CDR3 sequence is CASSAGTEDPYEQYF. Here the CDR3 DNA reads TGTGCCAGCAGCGCCGGGACAGAGGACCCCTACGAGCAGTACTTC.